This T cell receptor beta chain was sequenced during a study of blood T cell repertoires in COVID-19. The assay was immunoSEQ multiplex PCR, and TCRdb's table has in-frame clones only and misses some. This sample has approximately 46,000 clones; nearly 90% occur once, and the top ten carry approximately 3%. The CDR3 contains 18 residues. V lost 6 bases to trimming and J lost 1 base; unmatched junction nucleotides: 13. Germline V CDR1 and CDR2: SNHLY, FYNNEI. The sample comprised peripheral blood. The receptor was derived from a man over 45 with active COVID-19. V is TRBV2 and J is TRBJ1-5; 9 positions agree with TRBD1. CDR3 bases: TGTGCCAGCAGAAAGGGGACAGGGAGGAGTACGAGCAATCAGCCCCAGCATTTT. It specifies CASRKGTGRSTSNQPQHF.